These 25 T cell receptor beta chains share one sample of origin, sequenced in a study of T-cell reconstitution after alpha-beta-depleted transplantation in children. Library preparation (for TCRbeta) was performed with unique molecular identifiers. TCRdb redid the calling of the PCR reads with MiXCR, one entry per CDR3 protein. The sample consists of about a million distinct CDR3 sequences, about 31% of them appearing once. The source material was PBMCs, mostly from graft donor cells, sampled 360 days after TCRalphabeta/CD19-depleted stem cell transplant. The receptors were sampled from a boy less than two years old who had a stem cell transplant for SCID, so the T cells may come from the graft donor.

This chain links TRBV6-5 with TRBJ2-2; the D is unclear. Trimming took off 5 bases at V and 1 base at J, with 2 bases between the two ends. The germline V gene has CDR1 MNHEY and CDR2 SVGAGI. CDR3 length: 12 residues. The CDR3 region is CASSMNTGELFF. Here the CDR3 DNA reads TGTGCCAGCAGTATGAACACCGGGGAGCTGTTTTTT.

In this sample, this clonotype turned up a few times. The chain employs TRBV12-3 or TRBV12-4 and TRBJ2-5; D unresolved. Trimming cost V 9 bases and J 7 bases, with 18 bases left between them. The CDR3 consists of 13 residues. This CDR3 reads CASQTSSLGTQYF. DNA of the CDR3: TGTGCCAGTCAAACGTCGAGTTTGGGGACCCAGTACTTC.

V gene TRBV5-1 combines with J gene TRBJ2-5; no firm D call. Trimming removed 1 base at V and 3 bases at J, with 13 bases between. Germline lookup yields CDR1 SGHRS and CDR2 YFSETQ. The CDR3 is made up of 15 amino acids. The CDR3 here is CASSLPDTFKETQYF. The CDR3 DNA follows: TGCGCCAGCAGCTTGCCGGATACTTTCAAAGAGACCCAGTACTTC.

This clonotype was counted a few times. V is TRBV20-1 and J is TRBJ1-1; 7 nucleotides match TRBD1. This CDR3 has 14 amino acids. The V gene end was trimmed by 6 bases and the J gene end by 1 base; junction bases not matched to a gene: 8. Germline assignment: CDR1 DFQATT and CDR2 SNEGSKA (reference sequence). CDR3 nucleotides: TGCAGTGCGGGGGTGGGACAGCCGAACACTGAAGCTTTCTTT. Translation gives CSAGVGQPNTEAFF.

The V gene is TRBV12-3 or TRBV12-4, the J gene TRBJ2-7, with D perhaps matching TRBD1 (6 bases). With 3 bases removed from V and 4 bases from J, the gap between germline ends came to 16 bases. This CDR3 has 15 amino acids. The CDR3 loop reads CASSFGRGIIYEQYF. CDR3 in DNA: TGTGCCAGCAGTTTCGGCAGGGGCATTATTTACGAGCAGTACTTC.

This clonotype was detected a few times. CDR3 sequence (DNA): TGCAGTGCTAGTTACGGGGCACACACCGGGGAGCTGTTTTTT. It specifies CSASYGAHTGELFF. The V call is TRBV20-1, the J call TRBJ2-2; D is possibly TRBD1 or TRBD2 (5 bases each). There are 14 residues in the CDR3. CDR1 and CDR2 (germline): DFQATT, SNEGSKA (reference sequence). V was trimmed by 3 bases and J by 3 bases, leaving 11 bases between them.

This clonotype was detected only a few times. The chain combines TRBV18 with TRBJ2-7; 11 bases align to TRBD1. Germline V lookup: CDR1 KGHSH, CDR2 LQKENI. J lost 5 bases, V lost 3 bases, and 9 bases had no gene match. CDR3 length: 16 amino acids. The CDR3, as DNA: TGTGCCAGCTCACCTTGGGGACAGGGGGTGTTCGACGAGCAGTACTTC. It translates to CASSPWGQGVFDEQYF.

V usage is TRBV10-3 and J usage is TRBJ2-7; no definite D call. V was cut by 3 bases and J by 2 bases, with 8 bases left in between. The CDR3 loop spans 13 amino acids. Germline V gene lookup returns CDR1 ENHRY and CDR2 SYGVKD. The CDR3 nucleotides read TGTGCCATCAGTGAAACGGGTACCTACGAGCAGTACTTC. This codes for CAISETGTYEQYF.

This clonotype was recorded a few times. V gene TRBV12-3 or TRBV12-4 combines with J gene TRBJ1-1; maybe TRBD1 (6 bases). The CDR3 runs 15 residues. Trimming cost V 6 bases and J 2 bases, with 16 bases left between them. DNA for the CDR3: TGTGCCAGCAGCACCCTAGGACAGCTTAACACTGAAGCTTTCTTT. Amino acids: CASSTLGQLNTEAFF.

The V gene is TRBV13, the J gene TRBJ2-1; D call uncertain. The CDR3 is made up of 14 amino acids. Germline V lookup: CDR1 PRHDT, CDR2 FYEKMQ (reference sequence). V was pared by 5 bases and J by 7 bases, with 15 bases between. The CDR3 DNA follows: TGTGCCAGCAGCCGTCCAGTAGTGTTGAATGAGCAGTTCTTC. Translation: CASSRPVVLNEQFF.

This clonotype has more than one count but fewer than ten. This chain links TRBV5-1 with TRBJ1-1, with D possibly being TRBD1 (5 bases). Deletions cut 2 bases from V and 4 bases from J, with 18 bases between. The germline gives CDR1 SGHRS, CDR2 YFSETQ. The CDR3 has 16 residues. The CDR3 sequence is CASSLAPMGEATEAFF. The CDR3 region has the DNA TGCGCCAGCAGCTTAGCCCCCATGGGGGAGGCCACTGAAGCTTTCTTT.

The chain joins TRBV5-1 to TRBJ2-4; D unresolved. Germline V gives CDR1 SGHRS, CDR2 YFSETQ. V was cut by 0 bases and J by 7 bases, with 5 bases left in between. The CDR3 has 12 residues. CDR3 sequence (DNA): TGCGCCAGCAGCTTGGACCACAACATTCAGTACTTC. Translation: CASSLDHNIQYF.

This clonotype was recorded a few times. The chain employs TRBV30 and TRBJ2-5; 11 bases line up with TRBD1. V trimming: 3 bases; J trimming: 4 bases; junction bases outside the gene matches: 16. CDR1 and CDR2 from the germline V gene are GTSNPN and SVGIG (reference sequence). The CDR3 contains 18 residues. This CDR3 reads CAWSVLRSGQGAGETQYF. The CDR3 DNA reads TGTGCCTGGAGCGTACTGCGATCCGGACAGGGGGCAGGAGAGACCCAGTACTTC.

The sample holds a few counts of this clonotype. The rearrangement links TRBV12-3 or TRBV12-4 to TRBJ2-1, with a weak D call TRBD1 (5 bases). V was clipped by 5 bases and J by 0 bases, with 14 bases between them. This CDR3 region has 16 residues. CDR3 DNA sequence: TGTGCCAGCAGTCCTTGGGGCTCCGGCTCCTACAATGAGCAGTTCTTC. This encodes CASSPWGSGSYNEQFF.

This clonotype was seen a few times. The gene calls are TRBV7-7 and TRBJ2-1, with a weak D call TRBD2 (6 bases). The V end lost 0 bases, the J end lost 8 bases, and 26 bases lay between the germline ends. The CDR3 covers 19 residues. Germline V lookup: CDR1 SSHAT, CDR2 FNYEAQ (reference sequence). The CDR3 sequence is CASSLAPRFRRDKWDEQFF. The CDR3 coding sequence is TGTGCCAGCAGCTTAGCCCCCAGGTTCCGGAGGGATAAATGGGATGAGCAGTTCTTC. Complete variable domain (other parts from reference TRBV7-7 and TRBJ2-1): GAGVSQSPRYKVTKRGQDVTLRCDPISSHATLYWYQQALGQGPEFLTYFNYEAQPDKSGLPSDRFSAERPEGSISTLTIQRTEQRDSAMYRCASSLAPRFRRDKWDEQFFGPGTRLTVL.

The V call is TRBV24-1, the J call TRBJ2-1, with D tentatively TRBD1 (6 bases). Germline CDR1 and CDR2: KGHDR and SFDVKD. Trimming removed 2 bases at V and 1 base at J, with 17 bases between. The CDR3 length is 18 residues. This CDR3 is CATSDSMTGLGSYNEQFF. The DNA for the CDR3 is TGTGCCACCAGTGATTCTATGACAGGTCTGGGATCCTACAATGAGCAGTTCTTC.

The genes are TRBV29-1 and TRBJ2-1, with 13 bases identical to TRBD2. The J segment lost 7 bases and the V segment lost 1 base, leaving 10 bases of the junction unmatched. Per the germline V gene, CDR1 is SQVTM and CDR2 is ANQGSEA. CDR3 length equals 17 residues. Here the CDR3 reads CSVEGLLAGGPGNEQFF. The CDR3 bases are TGCAGCGTTGAAGGGTTACTAGCGGGGGGGCCGGGTAATGAGCAGTTCTTC.

The chain links TRBV20-1 to TRBJ2-1; TRBD2 aligns across 13 bases. The V segment lost 3 bases and the J segment 7 bases; nucleotides outside the gene matches: 3. This CDR3 has 14 residues. Per germline, CDR1 DFQATT and CDR2 SNEGSKA (reference sequence). This CDR3 reads CSARGLAGKNEQFF. The CDR3 DNA sequence: TGCAGTGCTAGGGGACTAGCGGGGAAGAATGAGCAGTTCTTC.

This clonotype has just a few counts. The chain is built from TRBV5-1 and TRBJ1-1, with D hard to call. Germline V lookup: CDR1 SGHRS, CDR2 YFSETQ. The V end was cut by 5 bases, the J end by 2 bases, with 16 bases between. This CDR3 has 15 amino acids. The CDR3 reads CASRFSLDPNTEAFF. The CDR3 coding sequence is TGCGCCAGCAGGTTTTCCCTTGACCCCAACACTGAAGCTTTCTTT.

CDR3 DNA sequence: TGCGCCAGCAGCCCCGAACCAAGAGACAATGAGCAGTTCTTC. Translating gives CASSPEPRDNEQFF. The chain recombines TRBV5-1 with TRBJ2-1; D not resolved. In germline, CDR1 is SGHRS, CDR2 YFSETQ. This CDR3 is 14 amino acids long. V was shortened by 4 bases and J by 5 bases, with 13 bases between the two germline ends.

The chain recombines TRBV7-2 with TRBJ1-2; 7 bases are a match to TRBD1. The junction had 4 bases not matched to a gene; V was cut back by 3 bases and J by 3 bases. Per germline, CDR1 SGHTA and CDR2 FQGNSA. The CDR3 has 14 amino acids. CDR3 residues: CASSLPGQYYGYTF. The CDR3, as DNA: TGTGCCAGCAGCTTGCCGGGACAGTACTATGGCTACACCTTC.

In this sample, this clonotype turned up a few times. This chain joins TRBV20-1 and TRBJ1-5; TRBD1 agrees at 7 bases. The CDR3 sequence is 17 residues long. Looked up from germline, CDR1 is DFQATT and CDR2 is SNEGSKA (reference sequence). Trimming removed 3 bases from V and 0 bases from J; junction bases left unmatched: 11. The CDR3 nucleotides read TGCAGTGCTAGCTTTTGGGACAGTCCCTATAGCAATCAGCCCCAGCATTTT. Protein sequence: CSASFWDSPYSNQPQHF.

The rearrangement uses TRBV7-2 and TRBJ2-5; tentative D call: TRBD2 (5 bases). The CDR3 covers 14 residues. Deletions cut 7 bases from V and 2 bases from J, with 14 bases between. The germline CDR1 and CDR2 sequences are SGHTA and FQGNSA. CDR3 DNA sequence: TGTGCCAGCACGGGGAACTTCGCTCAAGAGACCCAGTACTTC. Protein sequence: CASTGNFAQETQYF.

In its sample, this clonotype was seen a few times. V is TRBV20-1 and J is TRBJ2-7, with D possibly being TRBD1 (6 bases). The V gene lost 4 bases and the J gene lost 2 bases, with 6 bases spanning the gap. This CDR3 is built from 11 residues. Germline CDR1 reads DFQATT; CDR2 reads SNEGSKA (reference sequence). This CDR3 reads CSANRAYEQYF. The CDR3, as DNA: TGCAGTGCTAACAGGGCCTACGAGCAGTACTTC.

The chain couples TRBV28 to TRBJ2-2; D could derive from TRBD1 or TRBD2 (5 bases each). CDR1 is MDHEN, CDR2 SYDVKM, per germline. CDR3 length: 15 amino acids. Trimming took 5 bases from V and 3 from J, leaving 13 bases between them. CDR3 in amino acids: CASSIFMGDTGELFF. Written as DNA, the CDR3 is TGTGCCAGCAGTATATTCATGGGGGACACCGGGGAGCTGTTTTTT.